One and the same sample provided the 28 T cell receptor beta chains below, sequenced in a study of shared T cell receptors in the human thymus. TCRdb's copy holds only in-frame clones and misses some; the assay was immunoSEQ multiplex PCR. The sample includes around 340,000 clones, about 95% seen only once; the top ten take 0.02%. Input material: thymocytes. The receptor source for this set is a human donor.

This chain joins TRBV5-1 and TRBJ2-7, with a possible D match to TRBD2 (6 bases). The length of the CDR3 is 14 residues. The germline gives CDR1 SGHRS, CDR2 YFSETQ. V gave up 1 base and J gave up 6 bases, with 14 bases separating them. This CDR3 is CASSLPGLVGEQYF. For the CDR3, the DNA is TGCGCCAGCAGCTTGCCGGGACTTGTTGGCGAGCAGTACTTC.

A single count supports this clone. V and J are TRBV11-2 and TRBJ1-5; D gene uncertain. CDR1 and CDR2 from the germline V gene are SGHAT and FQNNGV. There are 16 residues in the CDR3. V was clipped by 5 bases and J by 0 bases, with 14 bases between them. The CDR3 nucleotides read TGTGCCAGCAGCAAAGGGCCTCCTGATAGCAATCAGCCCCAGCATTTT. Translated: CASSKGPPDSNQPQHF.

The V gene is TRBV21-1, the J gene TRBJ2-7; TRBD1 is the table's D call, not checked against the DNA. TRBV21-1 is a documented pseudogene. CDR3 size: 14 residues. The CDR3 DNA follows: TGTGCCAGCAGCACATCAGGTGGGGCCCTCCTTCCGTACTTC. Amino acid sequence: CASSTSGGALLPYF.

The rearrangement links TRBV18 to TRBJ2-2; D is ambiguous. Germline CDR1 KGHSH, CDR2 LQKENI. The CDR3 covers 15 residues. Trimming removed 0 bases at V and 6 bases at J, with 11 bases between. The CDR3 reads CASSPPCFKAGELFF. CDR3 nucleotides: TGTGCCAGCTCACCACCTTGTTTCAAGGCCGGGGAGCTGTTTTTT.

The gene calls are TRBV7-3 and TRBJ2-5, with a tentative D call TRBD1 (6 bases). Germline V gives CDR1 SGHTA, CDR2 FQGTGA. CDR3 length equals 15 residues. V was shortened by 10 bases and J by 10 bases, with 28 bases between the two germline ends. The CDR3 protein is CATILSTGTRDDQYF. The DNA for the CDR3 is TGTGCCACAATACTCTCGACGGGGACAAGAGATGACCAGTACTTC.

The chain combines TRBV30 with TRBJ2-5, with TRBD1 matching 7 bases. Germline trimming cut 2 bases from V and 1 base from J; bases unmatched to any gene: 4. This CDR3 region has 14 residues. Germline values: CDR1 GTSNPN, CDR2 SVGIG (reference sequence). CDR3 loop: CAWSQDRAQETQYF. The CDR3 DNA follows: TGTGCCTGGAGTCAAGACAGGGCCCAAGAGACCCAGTACTTC.

The chain has TRBV4-1 and TRBJ1-1, with TRBD1 matching 7 bases. The CDR3 loop spans 15 amino acids. From germline, CDR1 is MGHRA and CDR2 YSYEKL. The trim removed 6 bases at V and 1 base at J, leaving 8 bases unmatched. CDR3 amino acids: CASRKDRLPNTEAFF. CDR3 nucleotides: TGCGCCAGCAGGAAGGACAGGCTCCCGAACACTGAAGCTTTCTTT.

This chain links TRBV11-3 with TRBJ2-2; 7 positions match TRBD1. J lost 6 bases, V lost 5 bases, and 15 bases had no gene match. The CDR3 sequence is 17 residues long. CDR1 is SGHNT and CDR2 is YENEEA in the germline V gene. The CDR3 DNA reads TGTGCCAGCAGCGACCGTGACAGGGTCTCAGGCGCCGGGGAGCTGTTTTTT. Encoded protein: CASSDRDRVSGAGELFF.

CDR3 protein: CASNTGGGAHEQYF. The CDR3 DNA reads TGTGCCAGCAATACAGGGGGGGGAGCCCACGAGCAGTACTTC. V gene TRBV6-6 combines with J gene TRBJ2-7; D perhaps matches TRBD1 (8 bases). Germline V gene sequence: CDR1 MNHNY, CDR2 SVGAGI (reference sequence). CDR3 length equals 14 residues. V was trimmed by 7 bases and J by 5 bases, leaving 18 bases between them.

This clone was seen only once. The chain employs TRBV19 and TRBJ2-3; TRBD1 matches at 7 bases. CDR1 LNHDA and CDR2 SQIVND come from the germline V gene (reference sequence). The CDR3 is 15 amino acids. The junction had 6 bases not matched to a gene; V was cut back by 6 bases and J by 0 bases. In nucleotides, the CDR3 is TGTGCCAGTAGGTTGGACAGGCTTAGCACAGATACGCAGTATTTT. Its translation is CASRLDRLSTDTQYF. Full variable domain (rest looked up from reference TRBV19 and TRBJ2-3): DGGITQSPKYLFRKEGQNVTLSCEQNLNHDAMYWYRQDPGQGLRLIYYSQIVNDFQKGDIAEGYSVSREKKESFPLTVTSAQKNPTAFYLCASRLDRLSTDTQYFGPGTRLTVL.

This clone was recorded only once. The V and J genes are TRBV27 and TRBJ2-1, with D uncertain. V lost 3 bases and J lost 12, with 3 bases in between. CDR1 and CDR2 from the germline V gene are MNHEY and SMNVEV (reference sequence). The CDR3 sequence is 9 residues long. In nucleotides, the CDR3 is TGTGCCAGCAGTTTGTGGCAGTTCTTC. Amino acids: CASSLWQFF.

The chain has TRBV6-5 and TRBJ1-2; D is unresolved. CDR1 is MNHEY, CDR2 SVGAGI, per germline. The CDR3 consists of 14 residues. Between the trimmed V and J ends, which lost 6 bases and 0 bases, there was a span of 11 bases. CDR3 region: CASSPRAANYGYTF. The CDR3 nucleotides read TGTGCCAGCAGCCCGCGGGCAGCTAACTATGGCTACACCTTC.

The gene calls are TRBV5-4 and TRBJ2-1; 10 nucleotides line up with TRBD2. The germline CDR1 and CDR2 sequences are SGHNT and YYREEE (reference sequence). The CDR3 is 14 amino acids. V was pared by 4 bases and J by 6 bases, with 4 bases of the junction left unmatched. CDR3 amino acids: CASSTSGRANEQFF. In DNA, the CDR3 is TGTGCCAGCAGCACCAGCGGGAGGGCCAATGAGCAGTTCTTC.

CDR3 nucleotide sequence: TGTGCCAGCAGTCTAGCGTTGACTAGCGGGGGGATCCAAGAGACCCAGTACTTC. Translated: CASSLALTSGGIQETQYF. The chain is built from TRBV27 and TRBJ2-5, with 13 nucleotides matching TRBD2. V shed 5 bases and J 1 base; nucleotides not matched to a gene: 10. This CDR3 has 18 amino acids. Germline CDR1 MNHEY, CDR2 SMNVEV (reference sequence).

The chain is built from TRBV5-4 and TRBJ1-2; 8 positions match TRBD1. CDR1 SGHNT and CDR2 YYREEE come from the germline V gene (reference sequence). The CDR3 runs 13 residues. V shed 4 bases, J shed 6 bases, and the junction held 5 bases outside the gene matches. The CDR3 loop reads CASSPAGGHGYTF. DNA for the CDR3: TGTGCCAGCAGCCCCGCAGGGGGCCATGGCTACACCTTC.

The chain uses TRBV11-2 and TRBJ2-1; D tentatively fits TRBD1 or TRBD2 (5 bases each). The V end lost 3 bases, the J end lost 5 bases, and 23 bases lay between the germline ends. The CDR3 length is 18 residues. Germline V lookup: CDR1 SGHAT, CDR2 FQNNGV. In DNA form, the CDR3 reads TGTGCCAGCAGCTTTTGCAGGGTATATGGACTTCAAAACAATGAGCAGTTCTTC. Protein: CASSFCRVYGLQNNEQFF.

The genes are TRBV27 and TRBJ2-3; 11 positions agree with TRBD1. CDR1 is MNHEY and CDR2 is SMNVEV in the germline V gene (reference sequence). The CDR3 is 14 residues long. Trimming removed 8 bases from V and 3 bases from J; junction bases left unmatched: 4. The CDR3 region has the DNA TGTGCCAGCTCCGGGACAGGGGGAACAGATACGCAGTATTTT. This gives the protein CASSGTGGTDTQYF.

This chain links TRBV28 with TRBJ2-7; 9 bases agree with TRBD1. From germline, CDR1 is MDHEN and CDR2 SYDVKM. CDR3 length equals 15 residues. The ends lost 8 bases at V and 6 bases at J; junction bases unmatched: 14. DNA of the CDR3: TGTGCCAGCTCTAAGTCCGGGACAGGGATGTCCGAGCAGTACTTC. Amino acids: CASSKSGTGMSEQYF.

The chain is built from TRBV28 and TRBJ2-2; 13 bases map to TRBD2. Trimming took 3 bases from V and 6 from J; bases not matched to a gene: 16. The CDR3 runs to 20 residues. CDR1 and CDR2 from the germline V gene are MDHEN and SYDVKM. DNA of the CDR3: TGTGCCAGCAGTTTCCCCCTAGGAGAAGGACTAGCGGGAGAGGCCGGGGAGCTGTTTTTT. Its protein is CASSFPLGEGLAGEAGELFF.

This chain uses TRBV5-1 with TRBJ2-6, with 8 bases fitting TRBD1. Germline V CDR1 and CDR2: SGHRS, YFSETQ. Losses at the gene ends were 0 bases for V and 0 bases for J; bases not matched to a gene: 5. The CDR3 has 18 residues. DNA for the CDR3: TGCGCCAGCAGCTTGGGTGGACAGGGTCCCTCTGGGGCCAACGTCCTGACTTTC. Translating gives CASSLGGQGPSGANVLTF.

This rearrangement joins TRBV20-1 to TRBJ2-1; D remains ambiguous. The CDR3 is 11 residues long. V was pared by 3 bases and J by 5 bases, with 5 bases between. Per germline, CDR1 DFQATT and CDR2 SNEGSKA (reference sequence). DNA for the CDR3: TGCAGTGCTAGGCCGAACAATGAGCAGTTCTTC. Protein: CSARPNNEQFF.

This rearrangement joins TRBV27 to TRBJ2-3; D remains unclear. In germline, CDR1 is MNHEY, CDR2 SMNVEV (reference sequence). There are 12 residues in the CDR3. The V end was cut by 5 bases, the J end by 0 bases, with 3 bases between. CDR3 loop: CASSASTDTQYF. The CDR3 DNA reads as TGTGCCAGCAGTGCTAGCACAGATACGCAGTATTTT.

The rearrangement links TRBV19 to TRBJ1-4; a weak D match, TRBD1 (6 bases). Germline V lookup: CDR1 LNHDA, CDR2 SQIVND (reference sequence). Trimming stripped 10 bases from V and 4 bases from J, with 25 bases between. The CDR3 is 17 amino acids. The CDR3 DNA reads TGTGCCAACCACAGGGCGAGTCCGTCCCAGAGTAATGAAAAACTGTTTTTT. Translating gives CANHRASPSQSNEKLFF.

The gene calls are TRBV19 and TRBJ2-5; D not certain. Germline CDR1 and CDR2: LNHDA and SQIVND (reference sequence). V was cut by 3 bases and J by 4 bases, with 12 bases left in between. The CDR3 is made up of 14 amino acids. CDR3 sequence (DNA): TGTGCCAGTAGTATGATCTGGTCACGAGAGACCCAGTACTTC. This encodes CASSMIWSRETQYF.

The chain combines TRBV6-5 with TRBJ1-2; 10 bases line up with TRBD1. Germline-derived CDR1 and CDR2 are MNHEY and SVGAGI. The CDR3 has 15 residues. The V segment lost 2 bases and the J segment 4 bases; nucleotides outside the gene matches: 4. The CDR3 DNA is TGTGCCAGCAGTTACCAGGACAGGGGGGGCTATGGCTACACCTTC. Translation gives CASSYQDRGGYGYTF.

This clone came up once. The gene calls are TRBV29-1 and TRBJ2-3; 11 positions agree with TRBD2. CDR3 size: 17 residues. Germline V gene lookup returns CDR1 SQVTM and CDR2 ANQGSEA. The V and J ends lost 3 bases and 1 base, in that order; junction bases with no gene match: 9. This CDR3 is CSVDTSGSALGTDTQYF. The CDR3 region has the DNA TGCAGCGTTGATACTAGCGGGAGTGCGTTAGGCACAGATACGCAGTATTTT.

Here the CDR3 reads CASSATEQGAYEQYF. The CDR3, as DNA: TGTGCCAGCAGTGCAACGGAACAGGGGGCCTACGAGCAGTACTTC. V usage is TRBV28 and J usage is TRBJ2-7, with 8 bases that match TRBD1. The germline CDR1 and CDR2 sequences are MDHEN and SYDVKM. The CDR3 consists of 15 residues. The trim removed 5 bases at V and 2 bases at J, leaving 8 bases unmatched.

The J gene is TRBJ2-7, the V gene TRBV5-8; D is possibly TRBD1 (5 bases). Germline V CDR1 and CDR2: SGHTS, YDEGEE. V gave up 3 bases and J gave up 3 bases, with 7 bases separating them. This CDR3 has 12 residues. The chain's CDR3 is CASSSRVYEQYF. Here the CDR3 DNA reads TGTGCCAGCAGCTCCAGGGTCTACGAGCAGTACTTC. Looking up the rest from reference TRBV5-8 and TRBJ2-7 gives the full variable domain: EAGVTQSPTHLIKTRGQQATLRCSPISGHTSVYWYQQALGLGLQFLLWYDEGEERNRGNFPPRFSGRQFPNYSSELNVNALELEDSALYLCASSSRVYEQYFGPGTRLTVT.